This T cell receptor (beta chain) comes out of a study of T-cell memory formation after mild COVID-19. Overall study context: TCR clusters were mostly donor specific.

This CDR3 is built from 14 residues. Per the germline V gene, CDR1 is SGHAT and CDR2 is FQNNGV. The V and J ends lost 5 bases and 7 bases respectively, with 15 bases between them. In its sample, this clonotype was seen many times. Its antigen is not identified. Whole-study results and caveats: The CD4+ clones that contracted clustered mainly within CM and EM, and the CD8+ clones concentrated in EMRA. Researchers could not confirm that second-wave clones peaking on day 37 targeted SARS-CoV-2.

5'RACE, which relied on constant-segment primers, yielded TCR alpha and TCR beta cDNA libraries carrying sample barcodes and UMIs. TCRdb called the 5' RACE reads again in MiXCR, with one record for every CDR3 protein. This sample has 300,000 to 400,000 distinct CDR3 sequences, with 10% to 15% found just once. The genes are TRBV11-2 and TRBJ2-1, with unresolved D. Sequencing was done on a sample of PBMCs or a T cell subset sorted from them (not recorded which). The sequence was obtained from a man aged 18 to 35 who had mild COVID-19 (a few samples of this study predate the infection). Cell type and time point are not known. CDR3 residues: CASSPNTMGNEQFF. DNA of the CDR3: TGTGCCAGCAGCCCTAACACGATGGGGAATGAGCAGTTCTTC.